The entry below describes one TCR beta chain. There are 16 residues in the CDR3. V was pared by 5 bases and J by 3 bases, with 9 bases of the junction left unmatched. The V gene's germline CDR1 is SEHNR and CDR2 FQNEAQ (reference sequence). These data belong to a study of CD8 T cells in Susac syndrome. RNA totalling roughly 0.5 to 1 ug underwent reverse transcription with random hexamers. TCR beta CDR3 was amplified by immunoSEQ covering 54 Vbeta and 13 Jbeta. TCRdb analysed the immunoSEQ multiplex PCR reads with MiXCR anew, one entry per CDR3 protein. The sample contains about 140,000 distinct CDR3 sequences, 90% to 95% of which appear only once. Sequencing targeted TCR beta in T cells from blood (CD8+ and CD4+).

This TCR derives from a human donor in good health. The chain joins TRBV7-9 to TRBJ2-2; TRBD2 agrees at 7 bases. The sequencing sample was made of CD8+ T cells from PBMCs. CDR3 DNA: TGTGCCAGCAGCGCTCCTGGGGGGGTGTACACCGGGGAGCTGTTTTTT. Its translation is CASSAPGGVYTGELFF. Supplemented by reference TRBV7-9 and TRBJ2-2, the full variable domain reads DTGVSQNPRHKITKRGQNVTFRCDPISEHNRLYWYRQTLGQGPEFLTYFQNEAQLEKSRLLSDRFSAERPKGSFSTLEIQRTEQGDSAMYLCASSAPGGVYTGELFFGEGSRLTVL.